This TCR beta chain was identified during a study of cytomegalovirus exposure and HLA in healthy donors. Primers for the PCR totalled 60 Vbeta and 13 Jbeta. Original methodology: Some 10 million of tens of millions of unique TCR beta chains were shared, per a later count. Repertoires were generated with immunoSEQ multiplex PCR, while TCRdb's copy carries only in-frame clones and drops some. V and J calls and clone size are given by that table; D and trimming were obtained from the DNA. The sample consists of 200,000 to 250,000 clones, less than 85% of them appearing once. Study results and caveats: Among CMV-associated TCR beta chains, most appeared HLA-restricted in a later analysis.

This CDR3 contains 15 residues. Germline V gene lookup returns CDR1 SGHDT and CDR2 YYEEEE. The V end was cut by 1 base, the J end by 5 bases, with 15 bases between. Concerning this clone: Its antigen remains unidentified.

The gene calls are TRBV5-6 and TRBJ1-1; no definite D call. The source is a man aged 18 to 29 in good health and CMV-seronegative. The sequenced sample consisted of PBMCs. CDR3: CASSLLSSLWTEAFF. The DNA of the CDR3 is TGTGCCAGCAGCTTGCTTTCGAGCCTATGGACTGAAGCTTTCTTT.